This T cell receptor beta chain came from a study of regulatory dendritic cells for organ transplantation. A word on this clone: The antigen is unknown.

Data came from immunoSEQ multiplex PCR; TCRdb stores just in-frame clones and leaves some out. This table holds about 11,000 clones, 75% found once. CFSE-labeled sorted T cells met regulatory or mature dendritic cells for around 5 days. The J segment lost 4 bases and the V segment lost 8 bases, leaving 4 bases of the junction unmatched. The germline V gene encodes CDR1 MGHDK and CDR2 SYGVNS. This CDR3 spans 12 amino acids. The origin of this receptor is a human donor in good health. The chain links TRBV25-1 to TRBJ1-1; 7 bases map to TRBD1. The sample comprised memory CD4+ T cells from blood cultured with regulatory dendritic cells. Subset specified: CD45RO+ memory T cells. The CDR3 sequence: CASLGDSTEAFF. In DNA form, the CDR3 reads TGTGCCAGCTTGGGGGACAGCACTGAAGCTTTCTTT.